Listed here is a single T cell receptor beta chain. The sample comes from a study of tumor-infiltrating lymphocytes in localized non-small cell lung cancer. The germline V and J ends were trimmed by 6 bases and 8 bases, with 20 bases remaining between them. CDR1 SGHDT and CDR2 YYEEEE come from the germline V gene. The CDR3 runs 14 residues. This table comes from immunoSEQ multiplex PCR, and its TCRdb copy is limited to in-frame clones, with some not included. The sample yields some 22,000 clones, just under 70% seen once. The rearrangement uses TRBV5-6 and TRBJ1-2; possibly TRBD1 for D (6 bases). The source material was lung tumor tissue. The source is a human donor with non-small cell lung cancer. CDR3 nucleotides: TGTGCCAGCACCGTTACAGGGTTCATGAGGGGCTACACCTTC. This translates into CASTVTGFMRGYTF.